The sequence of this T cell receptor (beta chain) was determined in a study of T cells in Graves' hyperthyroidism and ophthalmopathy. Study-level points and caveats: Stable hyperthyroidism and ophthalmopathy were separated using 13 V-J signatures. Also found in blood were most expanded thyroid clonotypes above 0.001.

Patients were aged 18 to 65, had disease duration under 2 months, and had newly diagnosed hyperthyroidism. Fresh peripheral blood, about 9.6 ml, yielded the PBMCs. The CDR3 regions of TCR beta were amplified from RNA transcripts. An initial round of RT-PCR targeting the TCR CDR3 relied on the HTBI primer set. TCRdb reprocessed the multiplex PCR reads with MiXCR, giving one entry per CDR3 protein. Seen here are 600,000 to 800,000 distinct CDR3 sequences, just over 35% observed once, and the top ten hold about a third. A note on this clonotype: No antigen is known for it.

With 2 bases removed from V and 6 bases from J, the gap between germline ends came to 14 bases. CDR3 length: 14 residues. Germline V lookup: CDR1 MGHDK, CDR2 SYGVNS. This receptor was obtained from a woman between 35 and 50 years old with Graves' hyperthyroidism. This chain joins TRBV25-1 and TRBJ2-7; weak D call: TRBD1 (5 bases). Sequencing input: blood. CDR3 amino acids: CASSELVQGFEQYF. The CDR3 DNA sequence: TGTGCCAGCAGTGAACTGGTCCAGGGCTTCGAGCAGTACTTC.